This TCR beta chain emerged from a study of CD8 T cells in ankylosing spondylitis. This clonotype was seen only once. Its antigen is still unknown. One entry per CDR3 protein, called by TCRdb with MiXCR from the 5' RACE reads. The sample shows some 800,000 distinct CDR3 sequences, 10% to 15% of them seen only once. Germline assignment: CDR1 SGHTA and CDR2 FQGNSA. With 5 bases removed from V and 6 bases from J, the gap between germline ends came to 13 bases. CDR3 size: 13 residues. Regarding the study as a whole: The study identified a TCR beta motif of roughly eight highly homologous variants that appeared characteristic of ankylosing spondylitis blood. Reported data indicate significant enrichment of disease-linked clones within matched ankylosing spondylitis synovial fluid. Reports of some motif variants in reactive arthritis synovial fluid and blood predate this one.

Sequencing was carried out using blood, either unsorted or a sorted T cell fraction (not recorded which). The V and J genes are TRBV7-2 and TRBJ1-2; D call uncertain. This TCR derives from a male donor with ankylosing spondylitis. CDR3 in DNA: TGTGCCAGCAGCGCCGTGCTGGCGAATGGCTACACCTTC. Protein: CASSAVLANGYTF. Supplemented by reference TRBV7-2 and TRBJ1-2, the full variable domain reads GAGVSQSPSNKVTEKGKDVELRCDPISGHTALYWYRQSLGQGLEFLIYFQGNSAPDKSGLPSDRFSAERTGGSVSTLTIQRTQQEDSAVYLCASSAVLANGYTFGSGTRLTVV.